The text below deals with one T cell receptor (beta chain). Germline assignment: CDR1 MNHNY and CDR2 SVGAGI (reference sequence). Trimming cost V 2 bases and J 1 base, with 8 bases left between them. CDR3 length equals 14 residues. These data belong to a study of OX40 agonist ivuxolimab in advanced cancers. Profiling relied on immunoSEQ multiplex PCR, and the TCRdb table lists in-frame clones only, not all of them. This table holds approximately 69,000 clones, roughly 80% found once. This sample comprised CD4+ or CD8+ T cells sorted from blood, obtained in a trial of the OX40 agonist ivuxolimab. The clonotype was recovered from an adult with an advanced solid tumor such as melanoma, head and neck, liver or kidney cancer. V gene TRBV6-6 combines with J gene TRBJ2-5; no reliable D call. CDR3 loop: CASSYARSQETQYF. Here the CDR3 DNA reads TGTGCCAGCAGTTACGCCAGATCCCAAGAGACCCAGTACTTC.